This TCR beta chain was documented in a study of blood T cell repertoires in COVID-19 (dated by TCRdb to 2020 to 2022). Background on the whole study: The collaborator samples originated in the United States, Italy and Spain and spanned the acute and convalescent phases of COVID-19. The samples were drawn from the first 160 participants of the ongoing ImmuneRACE study and from 1,254 subjects provided by 6 global collaborators. Where HLA class I and class II types were available, the types were taken from metadata supplied by the sample provider, not from assay-based typing. Subjects who had been exposed to COVID-19, were actively infected with it, or had recovered from it provided the deeply sampled blood TCRbeta repertoires that made up the dataset. The prospective study material was composed of cDNA or gDNA derived from T cells, B-cell-depleted T cells, or PBMCs. Sample metadata almost always included a de-identified subject ID, COVID-19 status, age in years and sex. The repertoires were released in a freely available public database meant as a resource for research on the immune response to SARS-CoV-2. The full study reports these points: The amount of clinical and demographic metadata varied by source and participant and was provided uncurated.

Points on this clone: Its cognate antigen has yet to be identified. Nothing much larger sits one base from this clone, and base qualities are not available.

TCRbeta CDR3 regions were amplified from genomic DNA using the immunoSEQ Assay, a bias-controlled multiplex PCR. Processing in the source paper ran as follows. Nucleated cell counts per sample were estimated from amplification of reference gene primers within the assay. To quantify the absolute abundance of each unique TCRbeta CDR3 rearrangement, sequence reads were collapsed and filtered. Productive Simpson clonality was computed per sample as the square root of Simpson's diversity index over productive rearrangements. TCRdb took over this immuneACCESS table, retaining in-frame rearrangements with V and J assigned. Such tables are incomplete; in checked studies, under half of the missing clones stem from an unresolved V gene, and the remainder is unexplained. That table gives V, J and clone size, and the DNA gave D and trimming. Recorded for this sample are approximately 160,000 clones; roughly 80% of them occurred a single time. Jointly, the top ten make up around 3% of the sample.

The collaborating institutions used their own protocols to collect whole blood in K2EDTA tubes. For TCRbeta analysis, collaborators shipped samples as frozen whole blood, isolated PBMCs, or DNA extracted from either of those sample types. CDR1 and CDR2 are drawn from the germline V gene: SGHTA, FQGNSA. Germline trimming amounts to 5 bases on V and 0 bases on J, with 4 as the count of junction bases outside the gene matches. The CDR3, from cysteine to phenylalanine, totals 14 residues. This entry keeps only the CDR3 DNA: 42 bases, framed from base 1. This clonotype was obtained from a man between 65 and 85 years old with acute or convalescent COVID-19. This chain joins TRBV7-2 to TRBJ2-7; TRBD2 aligns with 7 central bases. The sequencing input was peripheral blood. The CDR3 region has the sequence CASSPQRDSYEQYF. At the DNA level, the sequence is TGTGCCAGCAGCCCTCAGCGGGACTCCTACGAGCAGTACTTC.